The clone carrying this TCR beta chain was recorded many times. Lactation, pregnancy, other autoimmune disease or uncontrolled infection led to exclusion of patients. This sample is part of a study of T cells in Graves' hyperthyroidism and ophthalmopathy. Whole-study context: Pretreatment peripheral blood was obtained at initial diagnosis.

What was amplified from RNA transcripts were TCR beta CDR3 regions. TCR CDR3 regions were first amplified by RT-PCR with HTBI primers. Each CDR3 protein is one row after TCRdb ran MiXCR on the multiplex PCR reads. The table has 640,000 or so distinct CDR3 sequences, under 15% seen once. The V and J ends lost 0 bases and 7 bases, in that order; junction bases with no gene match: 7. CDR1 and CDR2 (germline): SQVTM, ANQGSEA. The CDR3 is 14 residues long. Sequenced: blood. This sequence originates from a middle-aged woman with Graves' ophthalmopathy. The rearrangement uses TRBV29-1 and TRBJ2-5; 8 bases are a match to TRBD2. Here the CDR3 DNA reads TGCAGCGTTGAAGACGGGCTCGGGAGGGGGACCCAGTACTTC. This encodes CSVEDGLGRGTQYF.